One sample yielded the 9 T cell receptor beta chains listed below, sequenced in a study of Ad26.COV2.S vaccination and SARS-CoV-2 variants. The protocol was immunoSEQ multiplex PCR, while the TCRdb copy is restricted to in-frame clones and leaves out a portion. The sample contains about 350,000 clones, less than 90% of which appear only once. Documented treatment: about 20 received Ad26.COV2.S at low or high dose, single or two shots; 5 received placebo; per-sample allocation not given. The samples were gathered on day 63 after the first injection of vaccine or placebo. The specimen was peripheral blood, collected in a trial of Ad26.COV2.S vaccine versus placebo. Source of these receptors: a person between 18 and 59 years old who received the Ad26.COV2.S COVID-19 vaccine or a placebo.

The chain uses TRBV29-1 and TRBJ2-1, with 8 bases fitting TRBD1. Germline V gene lookup returns CDR1 SQVTM and CDR2 ANQGSEA. V trimming: 5 bases; J trimming: 4 bases; junction bases outside the gene matches: 7. The CDR3 is 14 residues long. The CDR3 loop reads CSVNPGQAYNEQFF. In nucleotides, the CDR3 is TGCAGCGTTAATCCGGGACAGGCGTACAATGAGCAGTTCTTC.

The V gene is TRBV6-2 or TRBV6-3, the J gene TRBJ2-3; TRBD2 aligns across 8 bases. Germline loops: CDR1 MNHEY, CDR2 SVGEGT. V shed 4 bases, J shed 1 base, and the junction held 10 bases outside the gene matches. The CDR3 is 17 amino acids. The CDR3 nucleotides are TGTGCCAGCAGTTCCTCGCGGGGGGTTGAAGGCACAGATACGCAGTATTTT. Residues: CASSSSRGVEGTDTQYF.

The rearrangement uses TRBV4-3 and TRBJ2-7; D is undetermined. V was shortened by 2 bases and J by 4 bases, with 15 bases between the two germline ends. The CDR3 extends over 15 amino acids. The V gene's germline CDR1 is LGHNA and CDR2 YSLEER. In nucleotides, the CDR3 is TGCGCCAGCAGCCAAACGGGCGGCCGCCAGTACGAGCAGTACTTC. Encoded protein: CASSQTGGRQYEQYF.

The rearrangement joins TRBV27 to TRBJ2-7; D gene unclear. Germline loops: CDR1 MNHEY, CDR2 SMNVEV (reference sequence). The CDR3 runs to 15 residues. V lost 4 bases and J 1 base, leaving 14 bases between the germline ends. CDR3 sequence (DNA): TGTGCCAGCAGTTCGGTTAGACTCACTTCCTACGAGCAGTACTTC. It yields the protein CASSSVRLTSYEQYF.

The chain combines TRBV4-1 with TRBJ2-1; D not resolved. CDR1 and CDR2 from the germline V gene are MGHRA and YSYEKL. The CDR3 contains 15 residues. V lost 2 bases and J 7 bases, leaving 15 bases between the germline ends. The CDR3 loop is CASSQPYRNENEQFF. In DNA form, the CDR3 reads TGCGCCAGCAGCCAACCCTACCGAAACGAGAATGAGCAGTTCTTC.

This chain links TRBV19 with TRBJ1-3; D may be TRBD1 (5 bases). This CDR3 spans 15 amino acids. V was trimmed by 6 bases and J by 2 bases, leaving 14 bases between them. CDR1 is LNHDA, CDR2 SQIVND, per germline (reference sequence). This chain's CDR3 is CASSRGTVPGNTIYF. In DNA form, the CDR3 reads TGTGCCAGTAGCCGTGGGACGGTTCCTGGAAACACCATATATTTT.

The chain recombines TRBV5-1 with TRBJ2-5; 11 positions agree with TRBD1. CDR1 is SGHRS, CDR2 YFSETQ, per germline. With V trimmed by 4 bases and J by 5 bases, 4 bases remained unmatched. CDR3 length: 14 amino acids. This CDR3 reads CASSLGTGGETQYF. The CDR3 region has the DNA TGCGCCAGCAGCCTAGGGACAGGGGGGGAGACCCAGTACTTC.

This chain joins TRBV4-3 and TRBJ2-1, with 10 bases that match TRBD2. CDR3 length: 15 amino acids. Looked up from germline, CDR1 is LGHNA and CDR2 is YSLEER. Trimming removed 3 bases from V and 2 bases from J; junction bases left unmatched: 1. The CDR3 loop reads CASSHTSGTYNEQFF. The CDR3 DNA is TGCGCCAGCAGCCATACTAGCGGGACCTACAATGAGCAGTTCTTC.

The V call is TRBV6-2 or TRBV6-3, the J call TRBJ2-3, with D perhaps TRBD2 (5 bases). The CDR3 covers 16 residues. Trimming stripped 2 bases from V and 2 bases from J, with 14 bases between. The germline V gene encodes CDR1 MNHEY and CDR2 SVGEGT. The CDR3 region is CASSYTRADPTDTQYF. The CDR3 nucleotides read TGTGCCAGCAGTTACACCCGAGCGGACCCCACAGATACGCAGTATTTT.